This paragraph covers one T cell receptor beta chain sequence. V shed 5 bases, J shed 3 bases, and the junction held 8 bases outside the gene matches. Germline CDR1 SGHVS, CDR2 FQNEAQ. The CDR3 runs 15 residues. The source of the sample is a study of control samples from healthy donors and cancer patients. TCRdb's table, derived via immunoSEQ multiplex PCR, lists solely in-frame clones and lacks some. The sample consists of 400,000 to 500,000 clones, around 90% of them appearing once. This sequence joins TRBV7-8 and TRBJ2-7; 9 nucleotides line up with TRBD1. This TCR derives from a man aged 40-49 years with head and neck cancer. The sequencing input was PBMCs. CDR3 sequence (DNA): TGTGCCAGCAGCGAAACCGGGACAGGGAGCTACGAGCAGTACTTC. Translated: CASSETGTGSYEQYF.